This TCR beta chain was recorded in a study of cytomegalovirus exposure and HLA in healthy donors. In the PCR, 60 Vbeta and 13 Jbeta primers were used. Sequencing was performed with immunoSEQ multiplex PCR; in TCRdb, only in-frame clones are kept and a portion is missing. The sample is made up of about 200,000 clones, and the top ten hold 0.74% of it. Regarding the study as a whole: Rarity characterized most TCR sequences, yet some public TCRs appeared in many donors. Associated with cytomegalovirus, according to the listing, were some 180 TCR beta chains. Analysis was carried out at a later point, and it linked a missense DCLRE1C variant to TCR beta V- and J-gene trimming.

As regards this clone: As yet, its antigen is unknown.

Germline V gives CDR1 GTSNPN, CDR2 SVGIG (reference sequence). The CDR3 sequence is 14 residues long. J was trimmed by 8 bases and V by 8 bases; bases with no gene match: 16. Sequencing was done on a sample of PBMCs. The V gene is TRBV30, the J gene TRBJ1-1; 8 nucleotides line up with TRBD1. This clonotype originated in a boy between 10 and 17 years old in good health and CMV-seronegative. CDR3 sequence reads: CAGTKDRELVEAFF. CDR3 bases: TGTGCCGGAACCAAGGACAGGGAGTTGGTGGAAGCTTTCTTT.